The clone carrying this T cell receptor beta chain was recorded once. The antigen is unknown. This sample was taken from a study of cytomegalovirus exposure and HLA in healthy donors. Regarding the study as a whole: Across donors, most TCRs were seen rarely, yet some public ones were widespread.

The CDR3 is made up of 11 amino acids. The V end was cut by 2 bases, the J end by 4 bases, with 5 bases between. CDR1 GTSNPN and CDR2 SVGIG come from the germline V gene (reference sequence). Nominally healthy donors were sampled, though unrecorded immune exposures were likely. A multiplex PCR was run with 60 Vbeta primers and 13 Jbeta primers. Method: immunoSEQ multiplex PCR; TCRdb's copy keeps in-frame clones and lacks some. Among roughly 100,000 clones, about 77% were seen once, and the ten largest hold 4.5% to 5.5%. This sequence joins TRBV30 and TRBJ2-5; D unclear. The sequenced sample was PBMCs. The sequence was collected from a woman aged 40 to 50 in good health and CMV-seronegative. CDR3 sequence reads: CAWSRRETQYF. The CDR3, as DNA: TGTGCCTGGAGTAGGAGAGAGACCCAGTACTTC.